Listed below are T cell receptor beta chains from one sample, sequenced in a study of shared clonotypes between healthy human individuals. Repertoires were generated with immunoSEQ multiplex PCR, while TCRdb's copy carries only in-frame clones and drops some. Altogether under 1,100,000 clones are present, around 74% being singletons, with the ten largest covering 1.4% to 1.5%. The source material was memory CD4+ T cells sorted from blood. The receptors derive from a young man in good health. Both conserved end residues are part of each CDR3. The D gene is left open where the match is weak. Clone sizes are given selectively: once, few, many, or a class where the clone is expanded.

j_gene,v_gene,d_gene,abundance,CDR3aa,CDR3nt
TRBJ1-1,TRBV28,TRBD1,.,CASSPREQGRTEAFF,TGTGCCAGCAGTCCGCGCGAACAGGGGCGCACTGAAGCTTTCTTT
TRBJ2-5,TRBV7-9,TRBD2,.,CASSSSSGSGFETQYF,TGTGCCAGCAGCTCATCTAGCGGGAGTGGTTTTGAGACCCAGTACTTC
TRBJ2-7,TRBV4-3,.,.,CASSQRTSPAYEQYF,TGCGCCAGCAGCCAAAGAACTTCGCCGGCCTACGAGCAGTACTTC
TRBJ1-1,TRBV7-2,.,few,CASSDRRAGNTEAFF,TGTGCCAGCAGCGATAGGCGAGCGGGGAACACTGAAGCTTTCTTT
TRBJ1-2,TRBV9,TRBD1,.,CASSVEWTGGQGYTF,TGTGCCAGCAGCGTAGAGTGGACAGGGGGTCAAGGCTACACCTTC
TRBJ2-3,TRBV7-9,.,.,CASSLPPADTQYF,TGTGCCAGCAGCTTGCCTCCGGCGGATACGCAGTATTTT
TRBJ1-6,TRBV5-4,.,few,CAGSGTGRNSPLHF,TGTGCCGGCTCTGGCACAGGGAGGAATTCACCCCTCCACTTT
TRBJ2-1,TRBV5-5,.,.,CASSPLDNPYNEQFF,TGTGCCAGCAGCCCGCTGGACAACCCCTACAATGAGCAGTTCTTC
TRBJ2-7,TRBV4-1,.,.,CASLNLGSRDYEQYF,TGCGCCAGCCTCAATCTAGGTAGCCGGGACTACGAGCAGTACTTC
TRBJ1-1,TRBV6-5,TRBD1,.,CASRRDSLNTEAFF,TGTGCCAGCAGACGGGACAGCTTGAACACTGAAGCTTTCTTT
TRBJ1-3,TRBV7-6,TRBD1,.,CASSLRQGLNTIYF,TGTGCCAGCAGCTTGCGACAGGGCTTAAACACCATATATTTT
TRBJ2-5,TRBV9,TRBD2,few,CASSAGTSGPGGETQYF,TGTGCCAGCAGCGCCGGGACTAGCGGGCCAGGCGGCGAGACCCAGTACTTC
TRBJ2-2,TRBV6-4,TRBD2,.,CASSSTSGSTGELFF,TGTGCCAGCAGTTCCACTAGCGGGAGCACCGGGGAGCTGTTTTTT
TRBJ2-3,TRBV5-1,.,.,CASSLLDSQDTQYF,TGCGCCAGCAGCTTGTTGGACTCCCAAGATACGCAGTATTTT
TRBJ2-7,TRBV4-1,.,once,CASSQEEQKPYEQYF,TGCGCCAGCAGCCAAGAGGAACAGAAACCCTACGAGCAGTACTTC
TRBJ1-3,TRBV5-6,.,.,CASSLVDTVRSGNTIYF,TGTGCCAGCAGCTTGGTGGACACCGTTAGGTCTGGAAACACCATATATTTT
TRBJ1-4,TRBV15,.,few,CATSTDEGQANEKLFF,TGTGCCACCAGCACCGACGAGGGCCAAGCTAATGAAAAACTGTTTTTT
TRBJ1-6,TRBV11-2,.,.,CASSLTVYNSPLHF,TGTGCCAGCAGCTTAACAGTTTATAATTCACCCCTCCACTTT
TRBJ1-6,TRBV7-2,.,.,CASSPQGNSPLHF,TGTGCCAGCAGCCCCCAGGGGAATTCACCCCTCCACTTT